The 11 T cell receptor beta chains below come from one sample, sequenced in a study of CD8 T cells in Susac syndrome. RNA amounts of 0.5 to 1 ug underwent reverse transcription with random hexamers. TCRdb called the immunoSEQ multiplex PCR reads again in MiXCR, with one record for every CDR3 protein. The sample records 150,000 to 200,000 distinct CDR3 sequences, approximately 93% being singletons. Source material: CD4+ T cells from PBMCs. The source is a human donor with multiple sclerosis.

This sequence joins TRBV3-1 and TRBJ1-2; no definite D call. V lost 4 bases and J 2 bases, leaving 17 bases between the germline ends. Germline assignment: CDR1 LGHDT and CDR2 YNNKEL (reference sequence). The CDR3 length is 16 residues. The CDR3 protein is CASSPTRPGSNYGYTF. CDR3 nucleotides: TGTGCCAGCAGCCCCACTCGACCGGGCTCCAACTATGGCTACACCTTC.

This clonotype occurred a few times. This CDR3 is CASSQLAGYEQYF. For the CDR3, the DNA is TGTGCCAGCAGCCAGCTAGCGGGGTACGAGCAGTACTTC. The J gene is TRBJ2-7, the V gene TRBV3-1; 9 bases line up with TRBD2. The J segment lost 4 bases and the V segment lost 3 bases, leaving 1 base of the junction unmatched. Germline lookup yields CDR1 LGHDT and CDR2 YNNKEL (reference sequence). This CDR3 comprises 13 residues.

The J gene is TRBJ1-5, the V gene TRBV19, with D maybe TRBD1 (5 bases). V gave up 3 bases and J gave up 1 base, with 7 bases separating them. This CDR3 spans 14 amino acids. Germline lookup yields CDR1 LNHDA and CDR2 SQIVND (reference sequence). CDR3 loop: CASSIRVSNQPQHF. The DNA of the CDR3 is TGTGCCAGTAGTATCAGGGTCAGCAATCAGCCCCAGCATTTT.

The chain recombines TRBV5-6 with TRBJ1-2, with D possibly matching TRBD1 (5 bases). This CDR3 has 15 amino acids. V shed 2 bases and J shed 2 bases, with 13 bases lying between them. Per germline, CDR1 SGHDT and CDR2 YYEEEE. The CDR3 DNA sequence: TGTGCCAGCAGCTTCGGGACCGATCGAAACTATGGCTACACCTTC. Protein sequence: CASSFGTDRNYGYTF.

This chain links TRBV18 with TRBJ1-1; a possible D gene is TRBD1 (5 bases). This CDR3 contains 15 residues. The V gene lost 0 bases and the J gene lost 1 base, with 9 bases spanning the gap. Germline assignment: CDR1 KGHSH and CDR2 LQKENI. The CDR3 loop reads CASSPPAGPNTEAFF. The CDR3, as DNA: TGTGCCAGCTCACCACCGGCAGGGCCGAACACTGAAGCTTTCTTT.

This chain links TRBV24-1 with TRBJ2-2; 9 nucleotides align to TRBD2. In germline, CDR1 is KGHDR, CDR2 SFDVKD. This CDR3 comprises 18 residues. The ends lost 4 bases at V and 4 bases at J; junction bases unmatched: 12. The CDR3 sequence is CATSDPNSGRGSTGELFF. The CDR3, as DNA: TGTGCCACCAGTGACCCCAATAGCGGGAGAGGGAGCACCGGGGAGCTGTTTTTT.

The V gene is TRBV19, the J gene TRBJ1-1, with TRBD1 identical over 7 bases. Germline-derived CDR1 and CDR2 are LNHDA and SQIVND (reference sequence). This CDR3 is built from 16 residues. Trimming removed 4 bases from V and 0 bases from J; junction bases left unmatched: 8. CDR3 bases: TGTGCCAGTAGTAATAGACAGGGTCGGATGAACACTGAAGCTTTCTTT. It translates to CASSNRQGRMNTEAFF.

This chain uses TRBV4-3 with TRBJ2-4; 9 bases match TRBD1. Losses at the gene ends were 1 base for V and 6 bases for J; bases not matched to a gene: 7. The CDR3 has 16 amino acids. From germline, CDR1 is LGHNA and CDR2 YSLEER. The CDR3: CASSQGTGGEGNIQYF. CDR3 nucleotides: TGCGCCAGCAGCCAAGGCACAGGGGGCGAGGGAAACATTCAGTACTTC.

The chain employs TRBV12-3 or TRBV12-4 and TRBJ2-7; 10 bases are a match to TRBD1. V lost 5 bases and J lost 6; bases outside the gene matches: 10. CDR3 size: 15 residues. The CDR3 here is CASSPTGTGAGEQYF. The CDR3 bases are TGTGCCAGCAGTCCGACCGGGACAGGGGCTGGCGAGCAGTACTTC.

V and J are TRBV2 and TRBJ1-1, with unresolved D. In germline, CDR1 is SNHLY, CDR2 FYNNEI. The CDR3 has 13 residues. Trimming took off 7 bases at V and 2 bases at J, with 11 bases between the two ends. The CDR3 sequence: CASIPSINTEAFF. The DNA for the CDR3 is TGTGCCAGCATCCCAAGTATTAACACTGAAGCTTTCTTT.

The genes are TRBV3-1 and TRBJ2-3; TRBD2 matches 7 bases. This CDR3 has 15 amino acids. V shed 4 bases and J 6 bases; nucleotides not matched to a gene: 10. Per germline, CDR1 LGHDT and CDR2 YNNKEL (reference sequence). CDR3 sequence (DNA): TGTGCCAGCAGCCCTAGGTGGCGGGAGTCGGATACGCAGTATTTT. It encodes CASSPRWRESDTQYF.